Presented here are 5 T cell receptor beta chains from one specimen sequenced in a study of T cell clonality in common variable immunodeficiency. The data were produced by immunoSEQ multiplex PCR, yet TCRdb's version contains in-frame clones alone and is incomplete. The table lists about 52,000 clones, with no singletons. The specimen was peripheral blood mononuclear cells. These receptors all come from a person between 18 and 75 years old in good health.

The CDR3 bases that were read are TGTGCCAGCAGTGAAGAGGGATTGGCGGGTCATCAGCCC. Translated: CASSEEGLAGHQP. The full CDR3 reads CASSEEGLAGHQPQHF. This chain uses TRBV6-1 with TRBJ1-5; D not certain. The CDR3 goes on 3 residues after the read ends, and that part is filled in from the germline J gene. V lost 1 base to trimming and J lost 5 bases, with 15 bases between them. Germline CDR1 and CDR2: MNHNS and SASEGT. There are 16 residues in the CDR3.

This clone was seen many times. The read comes to an end 3 residues before the CDR3 does, leaving the germline J gene to fill in the end. The chain couples TRBV20-1 to TRBJ2-2; D uncertain. Trimming removed 0 bases at V and 2 bases at J, with 4 bases between. There are 13 residues in the CDR3. The germline V gene encodes CDR1 DFQATT and CDR2 SNEGSKA (reference sequence). The CDR3 DNA, read in part, is TGCAGTGCTAGAGAAGGTAACACCGGGGAG. Protein: CSAREGNTGE. The full-length CDR3 reads as CSAREGNTGELFF.

This clone was seen repeatedly, ten times or more. The DNA read from the CDR3 is TGTGCCAGCAGCTTAGCTGGCTCATTGAACACCGGGGAG. Protein: CASSLAGSLNTGE. The complete CDR3 protein is CASSLAGSLNTGELFF. The chain employs TRBV7-2 and TRBJ2-2; D remains ambiguous. The observed sequence ends 3 residues before the CDR3 terminus, with the missing tail filled in from the germline J gene. The length of the CDR3 is 16 residues. In germline, CDR1 is SGHTA, CDR2 FQGNSA. Trimming left V 0 bases short and J 1 base short, with 9 bases between.

This clone is classed as medium-sized. Read sequence stops 3 residues before the CDR3 end, and the germline J gene provides the missing end. The V gene is TRBV20-1, the J gene TRBJ2-5; the D gene is possibly TRBD2 (6 bases). Trimming took 0 bases from V and 4 from J, leaving 12 bases between them. CDR3 length: 14 amino acids. Germline CDR1 and CDR2: DFQATT and SNEGSKA (reference sequence). CDR3 DNA, as far as it was read: TGCAGTGCTAGAGATTTTGGGGGGACAGAGACC. It specifies CSARDFGGTET. In full, the CDR3 reads CSARDFGGTETQYF.

This clone was counted ten times or more. The read stops 3 residues short of the end of the CDR3; the missing end is completed from the germline J gene. This chain links TRBV7-6 with TRBJ2-2; 15 bases fit TRBD2. CDR1 and CDR2 (germline): SGHVS, FNYEAQ. V lost 1 base and J lost 3; bases outside the gene matches: 3. CDR3 length: 18 residues. CDR3 amino acids: CASSLVGLAGGYTGELFF. The part of the CDR3 DNA that was read is TGTGCCAGCAGCTTAGTGGGACTAGCGGGGGGATACACCGGGGAG.